This T cell receptor beta chain came from a study of T cells in narcolepsy. This table comes from immunoSEQ multiplex PCR, and its TCRdb copy is limited to in-frame clones, with some not included. The sample contains about 32,000 clones, around 79% of which appear only once. CDR1 SGDLS and CDR2 YYNGEE come from the germline V gene. This CDR3 contains 12 residues. Trimming took 0 bases from V and 5 from J, leaving 4 bases between them. The receptor was derived from a human donor in good health. Sequencing was performed on memory (CD45RA-) CD4+ T cells from blood. The rearrangement links TRBV9 to TRBJ2-3; D call uncertain. CDR3 bases: TGTGCCAGCAGCGTAGATCGAGATACGCAGTATTTT. Protein product: CASSVDRDTQYF.